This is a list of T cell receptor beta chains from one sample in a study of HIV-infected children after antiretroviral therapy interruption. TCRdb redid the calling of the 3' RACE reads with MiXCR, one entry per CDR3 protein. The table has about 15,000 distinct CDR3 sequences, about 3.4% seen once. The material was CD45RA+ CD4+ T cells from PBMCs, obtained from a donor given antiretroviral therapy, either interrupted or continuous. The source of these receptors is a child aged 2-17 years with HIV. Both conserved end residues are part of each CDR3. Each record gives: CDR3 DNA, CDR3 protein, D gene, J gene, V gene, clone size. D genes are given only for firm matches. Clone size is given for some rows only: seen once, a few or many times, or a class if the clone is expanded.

TGTGCCAGCAGTTGTCCAGGGGACTATGCTGAGCAGTTCTTC CASSCPGDYAEQFF . TRBJ2-1 TRBV28 few
TGTGCCAGCAGTTATCCGCCGGGACAGGGCAATTCACCCCTCCACTTT CASSYPPGQGNSPLHF TRBD1 TRBJ1-6 TRBV6-6 many
TGTGCCAGCAGTTGGGACAGGGGCTCTACCGGGGAGCTGTTTTTT CASSWDRGSTGELFF TRBD1 TRBJ2-2 TRBV28 many
TGTGCCAGCAGTTACCTCCGGGGCGTGGGAAACACCATATATTTT CASSYLRGVGNTIYF . TRBJ1-3 TRBV6-6 medium-sized
TGTGCCAGCAGTTGGGACACCCAGGCTCCGCTTTTT CASSWDTQAPLF . TRBJ1-5 TRBV19 many
TGTGCCAGCAGCTTGGAGGTTCACCCACAGTTCTTC CASSLEVHPQFF . TRBJ2-1 TRBV5-5 many
TGTGCCAGCAGCTTAGCCCAGCGGGGGGGCCGGCAGTTCTTC CASSLAQRGGRQFF TRBD2 TRBJ2-1 TRBV7-6 medium-sized
TGTGCCAGCAGTTTCGGACGGAGGAACACTGAAGCTTTCTTT CASSFGRRNTEAFF . TRBJ1-1 TRBV12-3/TRBV12-4 many
TGTGCTAGTGGTTTGGCCCCCGGGACAGGGGCCAATGAGCAGTTCTTC CASGLAPGTGANEQFF TRBD1 TRBJ2-1 TRBV12-5 many
TGTGCCAGCAGCTTAAGTGGGGGAGATACGCAGTATTTT CASSLSGGDTQYF . TRBJ2-3 TRBV7-9 many
TGCAGTGCTCCCTCGGGGGGCAGTAGCACAGATACGCAGTATTTT CSAPSGGSSTDTQYF . TRBJ2-3 TRBV20-1 medium-sized
TGTGCCAGCTCACCGACAGGGGGCCGGGATGAGCAGTTCTTC CASSPTGGRDEQFF TRBD1 TRBJ2-1 TRBV18 few
TGTGCCAGCAGTGATCTGGGACTAGCGGGGACTGAACGTTACAATGAGCAGTTCTTC CASSDLGLAGTERYNEQFF TRBD2 TRBJ2-1 TRBV2 many
TGTGCCACCAGTGATTCTAGGGGGCTGGGCACTGAAGCTTTCTTT CATSDSRGLGTEAFF TRBD1 TRBJ1-1 TRBV24-1 many
TGTGCCAGCAGCCAGCTCACAGATACGCAGTATTTT CASSQLTDTQYF . TRBJ2-3 TRBV28 .
TGCAGTGCTAGGCGAGGGGACCCTAATTCACCCCTCCACTTT CSARRGDPNSPLHF . TRBJ1-6 TRBV20-1 many
TGTGCCACCAGCAGAGATATCAGGGGGGAGCAGTTCTTC CATSRDIRGEQFF TRBD1 TRBJ2-1 TRBV15 many
TGTGCCAGCATCACTAGCGGGCAGGCCGGGGAGCTGTTTTTT CASITSGQAGELFF TRBD2 TRBJ2-2 TRBV7-9 many
TGTGCCAGTAGGATTCGGGGTCCAATTACTAACTATGGCTACACCTTC CASRIRGPITNYGYTF . TRBJ1-2 TRBV19 many
TGCGTAATCAGAGGTGGTGAGAGGACGCCTAGGAGCAATCAGCCCCAGCATTTT CVIRGGERTPRSNQPQHF . TRBJ1-5 TRBV10-3 many
TGTGCCAGCAGTTACAGACCGGGACAGGGGGTCACTGAAGCTTTCTTT CASSYRPGQGVTEAFF TRBD1 TRBJ1-1 TRBV6-5 many
TGTGCCACATCAGGGAGTTCCAATGAGCAGTTCTTC CATSGSSNEQFF . TRBJ2-1 TRBV10-3 many
TGTGCCAGCAGCCCGCGTCGGGGACACATGAACACTGAAGCTTTCTTT CASSPRRGHMNTEAFF . TRBJ1-1 TRBV11-2 many
TGTGCCAGCAGCCGGGTACCTAAGGATGAGCAGTTCTTC CASSRVPKDEQFF . TRBJ2-1 TRBV28 few
TGTGCCTGGTCCCTGACAGGGGGCGCGGGCACCGGGGAGCTGTTTTTT CAWSLTGGAGTGELFF TRBD1 TRBJ2-2 TRBV30 many
TGTGCCAGCAGGGGGACAGGGAGGGACGAGCAGTACTTC CASRGTGRDEQYF TRBD1 TRBJ2-7 TRBV27 medium-sized
TGCAGCGTACGGACAGGGGTGGACACTGAAGCTTTCTTT CSVRTGVDTEAFF TRBD1 TRBJ1-1 TRBV29-1 large
TGTGCCAGCGTCACAGCCTTCTATCAGCCCCAGCATTTT CASVTAFYQPQHF . TRBJ1-5 TRBV6-1 many
TGCAGTGCTAGTGAGAGCGGGAACGAGCAGTACTTC CSASESGNEQYF TRBD2 TRBJ2-7 TRBV20-1 .
TGTGCCAGCAGCTTAGGCCGCTCGACTGAAGCTTTCTTT CASSLGRSTEAFF . TRBJ1-1 TRBV13 medium-sized
TGCAGCCTGCTCACTTCTTCCCGCAATGAGCAGTTCTTC CSLLTSSRNEQFF . TRBJ2-1 TRBV29-1 many
TGTGCCAGCAGTTCCAAAAGAGCGGGACAGGGATTTTCCTACGAGCAGTACTTC CASSSKRAGQGFSYEQYF TRBD1 TRBJ2-7 TRBV6-5 many
TGCAGTGCCCCGGGACAGTCCACTGAAGCTTTCTTT CSAPGQSTEAFF TRBD1 TRBJ1-1 TRBV20-1 many
TGCAGCGTTGAAGTCACACCGGGACGGTACTACAATGAGCAGTTCTTC CSVEVTPGRYYNEQFF . TRBJ2-1 TRBV29-1 few
TGCGCCAGCAGTACAGGGCTAGACACAGATACGCAGTATTTT CASSTGLDTDTQYF . TRBJ2-3 TRBV5-1 many
TGCAGTGCTAGGGAGCTTAAAGGGTCCTACGAGCAGTACTTC CSARELKGSYEQYF . TRBJ2-7 TRBV20-1 many
TGTGCCACCCTAGGGCAGGGTTTAGCTTCGGCCAAAAACATTCAGTACTTC CATLGQGLASAKNIQYF . TRBJ2-4 TRBV19 .
TGCAGTGCTAGAGATCTGGGGGCCTCCACAGATACGCAGTATTTT CSARDLGASTDTQYF . TRBJ2-3 TRBV20-1 many
TGTGCCAGCAGCCAAGACTCGAGGGTCCCGCAGTATTTT CASSQDSRVPQYF . TRBJ2-3 TRBV3-1 large
TGTGCCAGCAGCTTGGGGCAGGGTAAAAGGGGTGAGCAGTTCTTC CASSLGQGKRGEQFF . TRBJ2-1 TRBV5-8 many